This T cell receptor (beta chain) derives from a study of beta chain features in type 1 diabetes. Study observations and caveats: Possibly, sequencing cDNA over-represented cells that had high TCR expression levels. A closer apparent resemblance between naive, central memory and Treg TCRB repertoires was seen in patients than in healthy donors.

Stem cell-like memory, regulatory, central memory and naive CD4+ cells were sorted via CD45RO/CCR7/CD25/CD127/CD95/CD27. Sorted populations all exceeded 95% purity. Expressed TCRB transcripts were sequenced because the isolated RNA had all been reverse transcribed beforehand. TCRdb's copy holds only in-frame clones and misses some; the assay was immunoSEQ multiplex PCR. Among 25,000 or so clones, over 60% were seen once, and the ten largest hold 2% to 2.5%. This CDR3 comprises 15 residues. V was clipped by 7 bases and J by 4 bases, with 14 bases between them. Germline-derived CDR1 and CDR2 are SNHLY and FYNNEI. Details on this clone: Its antigen is undetermined.

V and J are TRBV2 and TRBJ2-6; D possibly corresponds to TRBD2 (6 bases). The sample was Tregs from blood. The sequence derives from a woman aged 40 to 50 in good health. The DNA of the CDR3 is TGTGCCAGCAACCCAGGGACTTCGGGGGCCAACGTCCTGACTTTC. Its protein product is CASNPGTSGANVLTF.